These T cell receptor beta chains were read from a single sample in a study of beta chain features in type 1 diabetes. The data were produced by immunoSEQ multiplex PCR, yet TCRdb's version contains in-frame clones alone and is incomplete. This table holds hundreds of thousands of clones, around 15% found once. The sequenced material came from naive CD4+ T cells from blood. These receptors were taken from a man aged 18 to 29 in good health. The CDR3 runs from the conserved cysteine through the conserved F or W. The D gene is left open where the match is weak. Where a row states a size, it is once, few, many or the class of an expanded clone; other rows omit it.

V gene	D gene	J gene	clone size	CDR3 length	CDR3 protein	CDR3 DNA
TRBV5-1	TRBD1	TRBJ1-4	-	15	CASSETGTGTEKLFF	TGCGCCAGCAGCGAAACCGGGACAGGGACTGAAAAACTGTTTTTT
TRBV19	-	TRBJ1-5	-	13	CASSIETNQPQHF	TGTGCCAGTAGTATAGAGACTAATCAGCCCCAGCATTTT
TRBV6-1	TRBD1	TRBJ1-6	-	15	CASTLQGANNSPLHF	TGTGCCAGCACCTTACAGGGGGCAAATAATTCACCCCTCCACTTT
TRBV28	TRBD2	TRBJ2-7	few	15	CASSLVAGVLSEQYF	TGTGCCAGCAGTTTGGTGGCGGGAGTTTTAAGCGAGCAGTACTTC
TRBV10-3	-	TRBJ1-1	-	15	CAISLLMGRDTEAFF	TGTGCCATCAGCCTCCTAATGGGGAGGGACACTGAAGCTTTCTTT
TRBV5-1	-	TRBJ2-7	few	15	CASSSPGTSIYEQYF	TGCGCCAGCAGCTCCCCCGGGACCTCGATCTACGAGCAGTACTTC
TRBV9	-	TRBJ2-6	-	16	CASSVAIGTGANVLTF	TGTGCCAGCAGCGTAGCTATAGGGACCGGGGCCAACGTCCTGACTTTC
TRBV28	TRBD1	TRBJ1-2	-	14	CASRFRQGIYGYTF	TGTGCCAGCAGATTTCGACAGGGGATCTATGGCTACACCTTC
TRBV20-1	-	TRBJ2-7	-	11	CSASQGQTGSF	TGCAGTGCTTCCCAAGGACAGACCGGCTCCTTC
TRBV5-6	TRBD1	TRBJ1-2	-	15	CASSLGDRGLYGYTF	TGTGCCAGCAGCTTGGGGGACAGGGGACTCTATGGCTACACCTTC
TRBV7-2	-	TRBJ2-7	few	13	CASSLVRGDEQYF	TGTGCCAGCAGCTTAGTTAGGGGGGACGAGCAGTACTTC
TRBV2	-	TRBJ1-6	few	14	CASSENFQRSPLHF	TGTGCCAGCAGTGAAAACTTTCAGCGTTCACCCCTCCACTTT
TRBV9	-	TRBJ1-6	-	16	CASSVGHGAYNSPLHF	TGTGCCAGCAGCGTCGGACATGGCGCCTATAATTCACCCCTCCACTTT
TRBV11-2	-	TRBJ2-3	-	10	CASSLDTQYF	TGTGCCAGCAGCTTGGATACGCAGTATTTT
TRBV5-4	-	TRBJ1-5	few	13	CASRRSPLGPQHF	TGTGCCAGCAGACGTAGTCCTCTAGGGCCCCAGCATTTT
TRBV9	-	TRBJ1-1	-	13	CASSVSVETEAFF	TGTGCCAGCAGCGTATCAGTGGAGACTGAAGCTTTCTTT